The 14 T cell receptor beta chains given below trace back to one sample, sequenced in a study of cytotoxic CD8 clonotypes in ibrutinib-treated CLL (dated by TCRdb to about 2021). In the paper's terms, the time point label means: approximately 25 months on ibrutinib. Library preparation was by the immunoSEQ multiplex PCR assay. The clones in this table, taken by TCRdb from immuneACCESS, are in-frame only. Not every clone is retained; where verified, under half of the shortfall comes from an unresolved V gene, and the cause of the rest is unknown. The sample data list about 120,000 clones, and 58% of these were observed just once. The leading ten clones occupy about 40% of the sample. The sample here was PBMCs, taken after 24 months of ibrutinib treatment. Receptors were obtained from a human donor with chronic lymphocytic leukemia.

V is TRBV9 and J is TRBJ2-7; D tentatively reads TRBD1 or TRBD2 (5 bases each). Trimming shortened V by 0 bases and J by 2 bases, and 18 bases separated the two germline ends. This CDR3 spans 17 amino acids. Looked up from germline, CDR1 is SGDLS and CDR2 is YYNGEE. CDR3 region: CASSVDRFVQGAYEQYF. The CDR3 region has the DNA TGTGCCAGCAGCGTAGACCGGTTCGTTCAGGGAGCCTACGAGCAGTACTTC.

The gene calls are TRBV30 and TRBJ1-1; 7 nucleotides line up with TRBD1. CDR3 length: 13 amino acids. CDR1 and CDR2 (germline): GTSNPN, SVGIG (reference sequence). V dropped 4 bases and J dropped 5; count of bases not matched to a gene: 7. As DNA, the CDR3 is TGTGCCTGGATGAGACAGGGTAATACTGAAGCTTTCTTT. Its protein is CAWMRQGNTEAFF. The complete variable domain, with remaining parts taken from reference TRBV30 and TRBJ1-1, reads SQTIHQWPATLVQPVGSPLSLECTVEGTSNPNLYWYRQAAGRGLQLLFYSVGIGQISSEVPQNLSASRPQDRQFILSSKKLLLSDSGFYLCAWMRQGNTEAFFGQGTRLTVV.

The rearrangement links TRBV10-3 to TRBJ1-2; D unresolved. Germline CDR1 and CDR2: ENHRY and SYGVKD. With 3 bases removed from V and 8 bases from J, the gap between germline ends came to 10 bases. The CDR3 is 12 amino acids. CDR3 sequence reads: CAISDGSGGYTF. The CDR3 DNA follows: TGTGCCATCAGTGATGGCAGCGGGGGCTACACCTTC.

The gene calls are TRBV7-6 and TRBJ2-2; D may be TRBD2 (5 bases). The CDR3 extends over 14 amino acids. Germline CDR1 reads SGHVS; CDR2 reads FNYEAQ. The ends were cut back, 3 bases at V and 2 bases at J, with 7 bases in the middle. DNA for the CDR3: TGTGCCAGCAGCTTTAGCGTAAACACCGGGGAGCTGTTTTTT. The encoded protein is CASSFSVNTGELFF.

This clone was found once. V and J are TRBV6-6 and TRBJ1-1; D unclear. Looked up from germline, CDR1 is MNHNY and CDR2 is SVGAGI (reference sequence). The CDR3 runs to 15 residues. V lost 0 bases and J lost 1, with 9 bases in between. In DNA, the CDR3 is TGTGCCAGCAGTTACTCGGTAACGTGGAACACTGAAGCTTTCTTT. Translated, it gives CASSYSVTWNTEAFF.

There are a few counts of this clone. The V and J genes are TRBV6-6 and TRBJ1-4, with D hard to call. V gave up 4 bases and J gave up 8 bases, with 11 bases separating them. CDR3 length equals 13 residues. CDR1 is MNHNY and CDR2 is SVGAGI in the germline V gene (reference sequence). The CDR3 protein is CASSLVADEKLFF. CDR3 coding DNA: TGTGCCAGCAGTTTGGTGGCGGACGAAAAACTGTTTTTT.

This chain links TRBV5-6 with TRBJ2-3, with D unclear. V dropped 0 bases and J dropped 0 bases, with 8 bases sitting between them. CDR3 length: 15 residues. The germline gives CDR1 SGHDT, CDR2 YYEEEE. For the CDR3, the DNA is TGTGCCAGCAGCTTGGGTAGGGCAAGCACAGATACGCAGTATTTT. This codes for CASSLGRASTDTQYF.

The gene calls are TRBV2 and TRBJ2-2; 15 bases map to TRBD2. CDR3 length: 15 amino acids. The V segment lost 6 bases and the J segment 8 bases; nucleotides outside the gene matches: 4. Germline V gene data show CDR1 as SNHLY and CDR2 as FYNNEI. The CDR3 is CASRGLAGGKGELFF. CDR3 nucleotide sequence: TGTGCCAGCAGGGGACTAGCGGGGGGCAAGGGGGAGCTGTTTTTT.

This sequence joins TRBV7-3 and TRBJ2-2, with D perhaps TRBD1 (6 bases). CDR3 size: 15 residues. V lost 5 bases to trimming and J lost 2 bases, with 12 bases between them. Germline V gene lookup returns CDR1 SGHTA and CDR2 FQGTGA. DNA of the CDR3: TGTGCCAGCAGCAATACAGGGAGCAACACCGGGGAGCTGTTTTTT. Translating it yields CASSNTGSNTGELFF.

CDR3 loop: CASSHREEQFF. The CDR3 DNA sequence: TGTGCCAGCAGCCACCGGGAGGAGCAGTTCTTC. V gene TRBV7-9 combines with J gene TRBJ2-1; the D gene is possibly TRBD2 (6 bases). Germline values: CDR1 SEHNR, CDR2 FQNEAQ (reference sequence). The CDR3 sequence is 11 residues long. V shed 5 bases and J shed 10 bases, with 9 bases lying between them. The full variable domain, with the rest looked up from reference TRBV7-9 and TRBJ2-1, is DTGVSQNPRHKITKRGQNVTFRCDPISEHNRLYWYRQTLGQGPEFLTYFQNEAQLEKSRLLSDRFSAERPKGSFSTLEIQRTEQGDSAMYLCASSHREEQFFGPGTRLTVL.

This clone was observed a few times. This chain joins TRBV10-3 and TRBJ2-3, with TRBD2 as a possible D gene (5 bases). Germline CDR1 and CDR2: ENHRY and SYGVKD. The length of the CDR3 is 15 residues. V lost 3 bases and J lost 0, with 10 bases in between. CDR3 sequence (DNA): TGTGCCATCAGTGAACCGGGGAAGAGCACAGATACGCAGTATTTT. It yields the protein CAISEPGKSTDTQYF.

The CDR3 DNA sequence: TGTGCCTGGAGTGTACCGGACAGCAGTAATTCACCCCTCCACTTT. It encodes CAWSVPDSSNSPLHF. The rearrangement joins TRBV30 to TRBJ1-6, with D tentatively TRBD1 (6 bases). Deletions cut 0 bases from V and 6 bases from J, with 12 bases between. Germline CDR1 and CDR2: GTSNPN and SVGIG (reference sequence). The length of the CDR3 is 15 residues.

The V gene is TRBV6-4, the J gene TRBJ1-2, with D perhaps matching TRBD1 (5 bases). In germline, CDR1 is MRHNA, CDR2 SNTAGT. Trimming took 5 bases from V and 5 from J, leaving 12 bases between them. The CDR3 consists of 13 residues. CDR3 loop: CASSTQGSYGYTF. Written as DNA, the CDR3 is TGTGCCAGCAGTACCCAGGGTTCGTATGGCTACACCTTC.

This chain joins TRBV4-3 and TRBJ2-6; maybe TRBD2 (6 bases). Trimming took off 4 bases at V and 2 bases at J, with 18 bases between the two ends. This CDR3 contains 18 residues. Germline-derived CDR1 and CDR2 are LGHNA and YSLEER. DNA of the CDR3: TGCGCCAGCAGCCCGAAGAATCCGGGGGAGGCTGGGGCCAACGTCCTGACTTTC. Its protein is CASSPKNPGEAGANVLTF.